This T cell receptor (beta chain) derives from a study of neurological immune-mediated disorders. For the study at large: Multiple sclerosis patients (n ≈ 34) included some 30 with relapsing-remitting and 3 with secondary progressive disease. General observations from the study: Repertoires from 18 of 34 multiple sclerosis patients grouped phylogenetically into a related-CDR3 cluster, suggesting a possible signature.

Each TCR transcript was tagged with a 10-nucleotide random UMI during 5'RACE. Every sequencing run generated over 170 million TCR-beta sequences from 15-18 subjects. TCRdb re-called the 5' RACE reads with MiXCR, one entry per CDR3 protein. The data contain approximately 51,000 distinct CDR3 sequences, about 3.7% of them singletons. Per germline, CDR1 LGHDT and CDR2 YNNKEL (reference sequence). CDR3 length: 12 amino acids. Trimming shortened V by 5 bases and J by 1 base, and 5 bases separated the two germline ends. This clonotype has a count of ten or more. The antigen is unknown. The chain couples TRBV3-1 to TRBJ2-5; no definite D call. The sequence was obtained from a man aged 35-49 years with multiple sclerosis. The sequencing input was PBMCs. Here the CDR3 reads CASSAIQETQYF. As DNA, the CDR3 is TGTGCCAGCAGCGCCATCCAAGAGACCCAGTACTTC.